A selection of T cell receptor beta chains follows, all from one sample in a study of Graves' ophthalmopathy and Graves' hyperthyroidism. TCRdb reprocessed the multiplex PCR reads via MiXCR and lists one record per CDR3 protein. Of 400,000 or so distinct CDR3 sequences in the sample, 15% to 19% were seen once. Sequenced sample: peripheral blood. The source is a young woman with stable Graves' hyperthyroidism. Each CDR3 is given with its conserved first and last residue. A D gene is named only where the DNA matches it firmly. Clone size is shown for a subset of rows, as once, few, many or a class of expanded clone.

.	TRBV2	TRBJ1-5	many	CASSEARGGQPQHF	TGTGCCAGCAGTGAAGCGCGGGGTGGTCAGCCCCAGCATTTT
.	TRBV12-3/TRBV12-4	TRBJ1-5	.	CASGPGGLQPQHF	TGTGCCAGCGGACCGGGGGGTTTACAGCCCCAGCATTTT
TRBD1	TRBV3-1	TRBJ2-7	few	CASSSEGQGDEQYF	TGTGCCAGCAGCTCAGAGGGACAGGGGGACGAGCAGTACTTC
.	TRBV4-1	TRBJ1-5	few	CASSQGPEGGYSNQPQHF	TGCGCCAGCAGCCAAGGGCCGGAAGGTGGGTATAGCAATCAGCCCCAGCATTTT
.	TRBV6-1	TRBJ1-5	.	CASGLSLTQPQHF	TGTGCCAGCGGACTCTCTTTAACGCAGCCCCAGCATTTT
.	TRBV5-1	TRBJ1-3	many	CASSLAGVGNTIYF	TGCGCCAGCAGCTTGGCCGGGGTTGGAAACACCATATATTTT
.	TRBV5-5	TRBJ1-5	few	CASSPIGDQPQHF	TGTGCCAGCAGCCCCATAGGAGATCAGCCCCAGCATTTT
TRBD1	TRBV6-1	TRBJ2-5	.	CASSGPDRGTQYF	TGTGCCAGCAGTGGCCCGGACAGGGGGACCCAGTACTTC
.	TRBV5-4	TRBJ2-2	many	CASSLAVLPANTGELFF	TGTGCCAGCAGCTTGGCCGTCCTCCCCGCGAACACCGGGGAGCTGTTTTTT
.	TRBV24-1	TRBJ1-1	.	CATSDNAGDAFF	TGTGCCACCAGTGACAATGCAGGGGATGCTTTCTTT
.	TRBV6-5	TRBJ1-1	.	CASSSQGAAFF	TGTGCCAGCAGTTCCCAGGGAGCGGCTTTCTTT
TRBD1	TRBV25-1	TRBJ1-1	many	CASRKGQVNTEAFF	TGTGCCAGCAGAAAGGGACAGGTGAACACTGAAGCTTTCTTT